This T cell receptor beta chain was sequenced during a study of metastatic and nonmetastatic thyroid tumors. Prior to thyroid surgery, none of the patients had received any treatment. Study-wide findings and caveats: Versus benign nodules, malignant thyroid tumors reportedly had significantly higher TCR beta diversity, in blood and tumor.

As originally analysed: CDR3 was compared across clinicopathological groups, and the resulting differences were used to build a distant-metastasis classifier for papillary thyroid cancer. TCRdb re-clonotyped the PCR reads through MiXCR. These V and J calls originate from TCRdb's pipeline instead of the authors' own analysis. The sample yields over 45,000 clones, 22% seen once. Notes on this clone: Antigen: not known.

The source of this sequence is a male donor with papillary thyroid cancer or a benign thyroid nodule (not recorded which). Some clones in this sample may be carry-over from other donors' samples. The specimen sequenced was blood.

The CDR3 DNA reads as TGTGCCAGCAGCTTACGCGGGACAACTGGAAACACCATATATTTT. Translation gives CASSLRGTTGNTIYF. V and J are TRBV11-3 and TRBJ1-3, with D possibly matching TRBD1 (6 bases). Germline CDR1 and CDR2: SGHNT and YENEEA. Trimming took 2 bases from V and 2 from J, leaving 10 bases between them. This CDR3 has 15 residues.